This entry lists 15 T cell receptor beta chains sequenced from one sample in a study of OX40 agonist ivuxolimab in advanced cancers. Generated by immunoSEQ multiplex PCR, the TCRdb table keeps only in-frame clones and is missing some. The repertoire has tens of thousands of clones, about nine tenths of them found once; the top ten carry over 7%. Specimen: CD4+ or CD8+ T cells sorted from blood, collected in a trial of the OX40 agonist ivuxolimab. The source is an adult with an advanced solid tumor such as melanoma, head and neck, liver or kidney cancer.

The rearrangement uses TRBV9 and TRBJ2-1; D remains unclear. The CDR3 is made up of 11 amino acids. V dropped 3 bases and J dropped 10 bases, with 8 bases sitting between them. The germline V gene encodes CDR1 SGDLS and CDR2 YYNGEE. The CDR3 spells CASSASKEQFF. Written as DNA, the CDR3 is TGTGCCAGCAGCGCTTCTAAGGAGCAGTTCTTC.

The J gene is TRBJ2-7, the V gene TRBV5-6, with D possibly being TRBD1 (6 bases). Trimming took off 2 bases at V and 3 bases at J, with 9 bases between the two ends. This CDR3 region has 13 residues. CDR1 and CDR2 (germline): SGHDT, YYEEEE. In DNA, the CDR3 is TGTGCCAGCAGCTTTCTACAGGGCTACGAGCAGTACTTC. Protein sequence: CASSFLQGYEQYF.

The chain couples TRBV7-2 to TRBJ2-7; TRBD2 agrees at 7 bases. CDR3 length: 14 residues. The ends lost 1 base at V and 2 bases at J; junction bases unmatched: 2. Germline CDR1 SGHTA, CDR2 FQGNSA. CDR3 residues: CASSLVGLAYEQYF. For the CDR3, the DNA is TGTGCCAGCAGCTTAGTAGGACTAGCCTACGAGCAGTACTTC.

This sequence joins TRBV30 and TRBJ2-7; tentative D call: TRBD2 (6 bases). CDR1 is GTSNPN, CDR2 SVGIG, per germline (reference sequence). The CDR3 length is 13 residues. The germline V and J ends were trimmed by 1 base and 3 bases, with 10 bases remaining between them. The CDR3, as DNA: TGTGCCTGGAGTGGTGGAGGGGACTACGAGCAGTACTTC. It specifies CAWSGGGDYEQYF.

J is TRBJ1-1 and V is TRBV5-1, with D tentatively TRBD1 (5 bases). Germline CDR1 reads SGHRS; CDR2 reads YFSETQ. The CDR3 has 14 residues. V was clipped by 4 bases and J by 1 base, with 11 bases between them. The CDR3 sequence: CASSPGAANTEAFF. The CDR3 DNA follows: TGCGCCAGCAGCCCCGGGGCAGCGAACACTGAAGCTTTCTTT.

V gene TRBV6-6 combines with J gene TRBJ1-5; 7 bases fit TRBD1. Germline values: CDR1 MNHNY, CDR2 SVGAGI (reference sequence). With V trimmed by 1 base and J by 2 bases, 2 bases remained unmatched. The CDR3 loop spans 15 amino acids. The CDR3 DNA reads TGTGCCAGCAGTTACTTGGGGACAGGCAATCAGCCCCAGCATTTT. This encodes CASSYLGTGNQPQHF.

This sequence joins TRBV11-2 and TRBJ2-7; TRBD1 agrees at 9 bases. Trimming cost V 1 base and J 6 bases; bases outside gene matches: 7. The CDR3 length is 15 residues. Per germline, CDR1 SGHAT and CDR2 FQNNGV. CDR3 in DNA: TGTGCCAGCAGCTTAGGGACAGGGGCACGGGGCGAGCAGTACTTC. Translated, it gives CASSLGTGARGEQYF.

Here the CDR3 DNA reads TGTGCCAGCAGTTACTCACAGGAAGGCTCTGGAAACACCATATATTTT. This encodes CASSYSQEGSGNTIYF. The V gene is TRBV6-5, the J gene TRBJ1-3; a possible D gene is TRBD1 (5 bases). With 0 bases removed from V and 0 bases from J, the gap between germline ends came to 9 bases. The CDR3 runs to 16 residues. CDR1 is MNHEY and CDR2 is SVGAGI in the germline V gene.

The chain has TRBV27 and TRBJ1-5, with a possible D match to TRBD1 (6 bases). The CDR3 sequence is 13 residues long. Between the trimmed V and J ends, which lost 10 bases and 1 base, there was a span of 11 bases. Per germline, CDR1 MNHEY and CDR2 SMNVEV (reference sequence). The DNA of the CDR3 is TGTGCCACCGGACAGAACAGCAATCAGCCCCAGCATTTT. Its translation is CATGQNSNQPQHF.

In its sample, this clone was seen a few times. The chain has TRBV9 and TRBJ2-2; possible D gene TRBD2, 6 bases. The CDR3 contains 13 residues. Trimming stripped 2 bases from V and 8 bases from J, with 10 bases between. The germline CDR1 and CDR2 sequences are SGDLS and YYNGEE. CDR3 nucleotides: TGTGCCAGCAGCGTCGGGGGTAGGGGGGAGCTGTTTTTT. This sequence encodes CASSVGGRGELFF.

The J gene is TRBJ1-3, the V gene TRBV9; tentatively, D is TRBD1 (6 bases). The V gene's germline CDR1 is SGDLS and CDR2 YYNGEE. The germline V and J ends were trimmed by 6 bases and 3 bases, with 13 bases remaining between them. This CDR3 spans 14 amino acids. CDR3: CASNPGENGNTIYF. CDR3 DNA sequence: TGTGCCAGCAATCCAGGGGAGAATGGAAACACCATATATTTT.

This chain links TRBV4-1 with TRBJ2-2, with D tentatively TRBD2 (6 bases). V dropped 0 bases and J dropped 0 bases, with 8 bases sitting between them. The germline gives CDR1 MGHRA, CDR2 YSYEKL. This CDR3 is 16 amino acids long. CDR3 amino acids: CASSQDRRANTGELFF. CDR3 bases: TGCGCCAGCAGCCAAGATCGGAGGGCGAACACCGGGGAGCTGTTTTTT.

This chain uses TRBV7-8 with TRBJ2-5, with D perhaps being TRBD1 or TRBD2 (5 bases each). The V end lost 5 bases, the J end lost 5 bases, and 6 bases lay between the germline ends. The CDR3 contains 11 residues. Germline V gene lookup returns CDR1 SGHVS and CDR2 FQNEAQ. CDR3 sequence: CASSGTETQYF. The CDR3 DNA is TGTGCCAGCAGCGGGACGGAGACCCAGTACTTC.

The chain combines TRBV4-1 with TRBJ2-3, with D tentatively TRBD2 (6 bases). From germline, CDR1 is MGHRA and CDR2 YSYEKL. Trimming shortened V by 0 bases and J by 4 bases, and 8 bases separated the two germline ends. This CDR3 is 14 amino acids long. The CDR3: CASSQETGADTQYF. Written as DNA, the CDR3 is TGCGCCAGCAGCCAAGAAACGGGGGCAGATACGCAGTATTTT.

The gene calls are TRBV6-1 and TRBJ2-2; TRBD1 agrees at 10 bases. The CDR3 length is 16 residues. The ends lost 4 bases at V and 6 bases at J; junction bases unmatched: 8. The germline CDR1 and CDR2 sequences are MNHNS and SASEGT. Written as DNA, the CDR3 is TGTGCCAGCAGTGCGCCGGGACAGGGGCCCCCCGGGGAGCTGTTTTTT. This gives the protein CASSAPGQGPPGELFF.